This entry is about one TCR beta chain. The sample comes from a study of blood T cell repertoires in COVID-19. Study background: The United States, Italy and Spain supplied acute and convalescent COVID-19 samples. PBMCs, B-cell-depleted T cells, or T cells were the source of the cDNA or gDNA that made up the material.

The authors' processing: Reference gene primers were amplified, and this amplification served to estimate nucleated cell counts. Sequencing was performed with immunoSEQ multiplex PCR; in TCRdb, only in-frame clones are kept and a portion is missing. V and J calls plus clone size are reproduced from that table; the DNA served to infer D and trimming. This table has 210,000 or so clones, 65% to 85% appearing once. Germline CDR1 is SGHVS and CDR2 is FQNEAQ. Trimming removed 1 base from V and 2 bases from J; junction bases left unmatched: 2. This CDR3 has 14 amino acids. During active infection, Seattle patients enrolled and were then monitored through disease.

The rearrangement uses TRBV7-8 and TRBJ2-7, with 7 positions matching TRBD1. This receptor was obtained from a woman aged 25-40 years with COVID-19, enrolled during active disease. The sequenced sample was peripheral blood. Here the CDR3 reads CASSLVQGAYEQYF. CDR3 nucleotides: TGTGCCAGCAGCTTAGTTCAGGGGGCCTACGAGCAGTACTTC.